Listed here are 17 T cell receptor beta chains from one sample, sequenced in a study of shared clonotypes between healthy human individuals. Produced via immunoSEQ multiplex PCR; TCRdb's table is partial and in-frame only. The sample carries about 2.3 million clones, more than 85% recorded once. Sample: naive CD4+ T cells from PBMCs. Subset in this sample: CD45RA+ positively selected. The receptors come from a man aged 18 to 29 in good health. Some clones in this sample may be carry-over from other donors' samples.

This clone was recorded once. V usage is TRBV30 and J usage is TRBJ2-3; 11 bases fit TRBD2. Germline V gene lookup returns CDR1 GTSNPN and CDR2 SVGIG (reference sequence). The CDR3 has 15 amino acids. The V and J ends lost 3 bases and 5 bases, in that order; junction bases with no gene match: 7. CDR3 sequence reads: CAWRDNSGRVDTQYF. DNA of the CDR3: TGTGCCTGGAGGGATAATAGCGGGAGGGTAGATACGCAGTATTTT.

CDR3 loop: CASSLEGGVGQPQHF. The CDR3 coding sequence is TGTGCCAGCAGCTTAGAGGGGGGTGTGGGCCAGCCCCAGCATTTT. The chain employs TRBV7-9 and TRBJ1-5, with a possible D match to TRBD1 (6 bases). The V end lost 1 base, the J end lost 7 bases, and 14 bases lay between the germline ends. In germline, CDR1 is SEHNR, CDR2 FQNEAQ (reference sequence). The CDR3 has 15 amino acids. Full variable domain (remainder filled in from reference TRBV7-9 and TRBJ1-5): DTGVSQNPRHKITKRGQNVTFRCDPISEHNRLYWYRQTLGQGPEFLTYFQNEAQLEKSRLLSDRFSAERPKGSFSTLEIQRTEQGDSAMYLCASSLEGGVGQPQHFGDGTRLSIL.

This clone showed up just once. The CDR3, as DNA: TGCGCCAGCAGCTTTCTTCGTCCCGGGACTAGCGGGAGGGCCCCCGAGCAGTACTTC. It yields the protein CASSFLRPGTSGRAPEQYF. This chain links TRBV5-1 with TRBJ2-7; 16 bases agree with TRBD2. With 2 bases clipped from V and 6 bases from J, the junction kept 14 bases outside the gene matches. Germline CDR1 reads SGHRS; CDR2 reads YFSETQ. CDR3 length: 19 residues.

V is TRBV27 and J is TRBJ2-1; 12 bases fit TRBD2. CDR3 length equals 15 residues. Per germline, CDR1 MNHEY and CDR2 SMNVEV (reference sequence). Unmatched junction bases numbered 3, after V lost 3 bases and J lost 6 bases. The CDR3 bases are TGTGCCAGCAGTTTGTTACTAGCGGGAGGCAATGAGCAGTTCTTC. Translation: CASSLLLAGGNEQFF.

The V gene is TRBV19, the J gene TRBJ2-3, with D tentatively TRBD2 (6 bases). V dropped 1 base and J dropped 0 bases, with 11 bases sitting between them. The CDR3 has 16 amino acids. Germline V gives CDR1 LNHDA, CDR2 SQIVND (reference sequence). CDR3 nucleotide sequence: TGTGCCAGTAGTATAGGTCTAGCGACTAGCACAGATACGCAGTATTTT. Encoded protein: CASSIGLATSTDTQYF.

This chain joins TRBV9 and TRBJ2-7; possibly TRBD1 for D (6 bases). Trimming stripped 7 bases from V and 4 bases from J, with 15 bases between. Per the germline V gene, CDR1 is SGDLS and CDR2 is YYNGEE. This CDR3 has 13 residues. The CDR3: CASGTGTTYEQYF. CDR3 DNA: TGTGCCAGCGGTACCGGGACAACTTACGAGCAGTACTTC.

V gene TRBV10-3 combines with J gene TRBJ2-3; D perhaps matches TRBD2 (5 bases). Germline V gene data show CDR1 as ENHRY and CDR2 as SYGVKD. V shed 3 bases and J shed 5 bases, with 18 bases lying between them. The CDR3 has 16 amino acids. The CDR3 loop is CAISEFRLPAGDTQYF. CDR3 DNA: TGTGCCATCAGTGAATTTCGACTCCCCGCGGGAGATACGCAGTATTTT.

In DNA form, the CDR3 reads TGCGCCAGCAGCCAAGGTGGCTGGACTGAGCTTCAGCCCCAGCATTTT. This codes for CASSQGGWTELQPQHF. The chain is built from TRBV4-1 and TRBJ1-5; no reliable D call. There are 16 residues in the CDR3. V lost 1 base and J lost 6, with 16 bases in between. CDR1 MGHRA and CDR2 YSYEKL come from the germline V gene.

The V gene is TRBV20-1, the J gene TRBJ1-2; no clear D. This CDR3 comprises 11 residues. Germline V lookup: CDR1 DFQATT, CDR2 SNEGSKA (reference sequence). Trimming took 6 bases from V and 8 from J, leaving 13 bases between them. The CDR3 protein is CSASPDRGYTF. CDR3 DNA sequence: TGCAGTGCCAGCCCCGATAGAGGCTACACCTTC.

V gene TRBV28 combines with J gene TRBJ2-7, with TRBD2 identical over 8 bases. This CDR3 has 16 residues. Trimming at V came to 3 bases and at J to 5 bases, leaving 12 bases not matched to a gene. The V gene's germline CDR1 is MDHEN and CDR2 SYDVKM. CDR3 coding DNA: TGTGCCAGCAGTTTGGACCCCGGGAGGGCCTTGGACGAGCAGTACTTC. It is translated as CASSLDPGRALDEQYF.

The chain recombines TRBV19 with TRBJ2-2, with D perhaps given as TRBD1 or TRBD2 (5 bases each). Deletions cut 10 bases from V and 1 base from J, with 19 bases between. This CDR3 contains 16 residues. Germline CDR1 LNHDA, CDR2 SQIVND (reference sequence). The CDR3 nucleotides read TGTGCCAATACCACGGGGACGCTTAGGAACACCGGGGAGCTGTTTTTT. It encodes CANTTGTLRNTGELFF. The full variable domain, rest sourced from reference TRBV19 and TRBJ2-2, is DGGITQSPKYLFRKEGQNVTLSCEQNLNHDAMYWYRQDPGQGLRLIYYSQIVNDFQKGDIAEGYSVSREKKESFPLTVTSAQKNPTAFYLCANTTGTLRNTGELFFGEGSRLTVL.

This clone was recorded only once. The V and J genes are TRBV18 and TRBJ2-1; 9 nucleotides line up with TRBD1. This CDR3 spans 15 amino acids. Germline lookup yields CDR1 KGHSH and CDR2 LQKENI. V shed 2 bases, J shed 5 bases, and the junction held 4 bases outside the gene matches. CDR3 amino acids: CASSPMTGGNNEQFF. CDR3 in DNA: TGTGCCAGCTCACCAATGACAGGGGGAAACAATGAGCAGTTCTTC.

Worth noting for this clone: Within the sample, other DNA sequences also encode this same CDR3. The CDR3 bases are TGTGCCAGCAGTGAACGGGGGGCTGGGGCCAACGTCCTGACTTTC. Translated: CASSERGAGANVLTF. This chain uses TRBV25-1 with TRBJ2-6; 7 bases fit TRBD2. Germline V CDR1 and CDR2: MGHDK, SYGVNS. CDR3 length: 15 amino acids. V was pared by 2 bases and J by 2 bases, with 0 bases of the junction left unmatched.

The chain combines TRBV5-1 with TRBJ2-3, with 9 bases fitting TRBD2. V lost 7 bases to trimming and J lost 0 bases; unmatched junction nucleotides: 15. This CDR3 contains 18 residues. Per germline, CDR1 SGHRS and CDR2 YFSETQ. The DNA for the CDR3 is TGCGCCAGCCGGAAACGGACTAGCGCGGAGCCTAGCACAGATACGCAGTATTTT. Encoded protein: CASRKRTSAEPSTDTQYF. Full variable domain (remainder filled in from reference TRBV5-1 and TRBJ2-3): KAGVTQTPRYLIKTRGQQVTLSCSPISGHRSVSWYQQTPGQGLQFLFEYFSETQRNKGNFPGRFSGRQFSNSRSEMNVSTLELGDSALYLCASRKRTSAEPSTDTQYFGPGTRLTVL.

The rearrangement joins TRBV6-1 to TRBJ2-5, with D perhaps matching TRBD2 (5 bases). This CDR3 has 13 amino acids. Germline lookup yields CDR1 MNHNS and CDR2 SASEGT. V lost 4 bases to trimming and J lost 5 bases, with 11 bases between them. The CDR3 coding sequence is TGTGCCAGCAGTGGGAGGACCTGGGAGACCCAGTACTTC. This sequence encodes CASSGRTWETQYF.

This clone was observed a handful of times. The chain employs TRBV10-3 and TRBJ1-3, with D hard to call. The CDR3 consists of 16 residues. Germline V CDR1 and CDR2: ENHRY, SYGVKD. The V end lost 10 bases, the J end lost 0 bases, and 19 bases lay between the germline ends. The CDR3 nucleotides are TGTGCCACCAACGGACGGTGGGCCGACTCTGGAAACACCATATATTTT. Its protein is CATNGRWADSGNTIYF.

V usage is TRBV7-2 and J usage is TRBJ2-5; 11 positions match TRBD2. V was clipped by 4 bases and J by 4 bases; unmatched bases: 5. The CDR3 loop spans 15 amino acids. Per germline, CDR1 SGHTA and CDR2 FQGNSA. The CDR3 sequence: CASSSNGLAGETQYF. The DNA for the CDR3 is TGTGCCAGCAGCTCTAACGGACTAGCGGGAGAGACCCAGTACTTC.